The rows below give T cell receptor beta chains drawn from one sample of a study of Ad26.COV2.S vaccination and SARS-CoV-2 variants. Clones were read by immunoSEQ multiplex PCR, and TCRdb kept only the in-frame ones, dropping some. The sample lists some 300,000 clones; about 82% were seen once. The specimen was peripheral blood, collected in a trial of Ad26.COV2.S vaccine versus placebo. The receptor source for this set is a person between 18 and 60 years old who received the Ad26.COV2.S COVID-19 vaccine or a placebo. The CDR3 runs from the conserved cysteine through the conserved F or W. The D gene is left open where the match is weak. A clone size is listed for some rows: how often the clone was seen (once, few, many), or a class if it is expanded.

cdr3_nt cdr3_aa j_call d_call v_call clone_size
TGTGCCAGCAGTGTACAGGGGGGAAGTACTGAAGCTTTCTTT CASSVQGGSTEAFF TRBJ1-1 TRBD1 TRBV2 NA
TGCGCCAGCAGCTCATCTAGCGGGGGGGCCGGAAACATTCAGTACTTC CASSSSSGGAGNIQYF TRBJ2-4 TRBD2 TRBV5-1 NA
TGCGCCAGCAGCTTGTCGGGGGGCTTAGGTGAGCAGTTCTTC CASSLSGGLGEQFF TRBJ2-1 NA TRBV5-1 NA
TGCGCCAGCAGCTTGATAGTCATGGGGACAGGAGTCTCCTACGAGCAGTACTTC CASSLIVMGTGVSYEQYF TRBJ2-7 TRBD1 TRBV5-1 NA
TGTGCCAGCGGCACCAAGTGGGACAACTCCTACGAGCAGTACTTC CASGTKWDNSYEQYF TRBJ2-7 NA TRBV27 once
TGTGCCAGCAGCCCATGGTCAGGGAGTGGGGCCAACGTCCTGACTTTC CASSPWSGSGANVLTF TRBJ2-6 NA TRBV3-1/TRBV3-2 NA
TGTGCCAGCAGCTTGACCGGGACAGGCTATGGCTACACCTTC CASSLTGTGYGYTF TRBJ1-2 TRBD1 TRBV5-4 few
TGTGCCAGCAGTATCCTCCCGCCAGGAGGTCAAGAGACCCAGTACTTC CASSILPPGGQETQYF TRBJ2-5 NA TRBV27 NA
TGCGCCAGCGCCGGGACAGGGAACCAAGAGACCCAGTACTTC CASAGTGNQETQYF TRBJ2-5 TRBD1 TRBV5-1 once
TGCAGCGTTAGGGGAACCGAAGCTTTCTTT CSVRGTEAFF TRBJ1-1 NA TRBV29-1 once
TGTGCCAGCAGCTTAGAGGGACAGCCAGTCTACGAGCAGTACTTC CASSLEGQPVYEQYF TRBJ2-7 TRBD1 TRBV7-6 NA
TGTGCCAGCAGCTCTCAGGGGGCCGGAGAGACCCAGTACTTC CASSSQGAGETQYF TRBJ2-5 TRBD1 TRBV7-9 once
TGTGCCTGGAGCATGGATTACCGGATGAACACTGAAGCTTTCTTT CAWSMDYRMNTEAFF TRBJ1-1 NA TRBV30 NA
TGTGCCAGCAGGGGACAGGGTTTTTTCACTGAAGCTTTCTTT CASRGQGFFTEAFF TRBJ1-1 TRBD1 TRBV2 once
TGTGCCAGCAGTGCTGCGGCTGAAGCTTTCTTT CASSAAAEAFF TRBJ1-1 NA TRBV2 few
TGTGCCAGCAGCTTAGGAGTCACAGATACGCAGTATTTT CASSLGVTDTQYF TRBJ2-3 NA TRBV7-9 NA
TGTGCCAGCAGCCCCCAGGGGGTCAATAATTCACCCCTCCACTTT CASSPQGVNNSPLHF TRBJ1-6 TRBD1 TRBV7-2 NA
TGTGCCAGCAGCGTCCTCGGGAACACTGAAGCTTTCTTT CASSVLGNTEAFF TRBJ1-1 NA TRBV9 few
TGTGCCAGCAGCTCCCCCCTCAGGGATGGGGCCAACGTCCTGACTTTC CASSSPLRDGANVLTF TRBJ2-6 NA TRBV5-4 NA
TGTGCCAGTAGACCCAGGGGCAAGGAAGAGACCCAGTACTTC CASRPRGKEETQYF TRBJ2-5 NA TRBV19 NA
TGTGCCAGCAGCGTAGCTGGATGGGGGGCGGACAGGGCCTCTTCCCGCTACACCTTC CASSVAGWGADRASSRYTF TRBJ1-2 TRBD1 TRBV9 NA
TGTGCCAGCAGCCTACGGACAGGGAAAATCTATAATTCACCCCTCCACTTT CASSLRTGKIYNSPLHF TRBJ1-6 TRBD1 TRBV5-8 once
TGTGCCAGCAGCGGTGGGACAGGATCCTACGAGCAGTACTTC CASSGGTGSYEQYF TRBJ2-7 TRBD1 TRBV7-2 NA
TGTGCCAGCAGCGTTCGGACAGCAGGGGCCAACGTCCTGACTTTC CASSVRTAGANVLTF TRBJ2-6 NA TRBV7-2 NA
TGTGCCAGCAGCCAAGAACGGGGCTTCCAAGAGACCCAGTACTTC CASSQERGFQETQYF TRBJ2-5 NA TRBV4-2 NA
TGTGCCAGCAGCTTGGTAGGGCAGGGTTCCAACAATGAGCAGTTCTTC CASSLVGQGSNNEQFF TRBJ2-1 NA TRBV5-4 NA
TGTGCCTGGAGTGGAGGGAATCAGCCCCAGCATTTT CAWSGGNQPQHF TRBJ1-5 NA TRBV30 NA
TGTGCCAGCAGCCAAGGGGGCAGCAACTATGGCTACACCTTC CASSQGGSNYGYTF TRBJ1-2 NA TRBV3-1/TRBV3-2 NA
TGTGCCAGCAGCCCCGCGTCGGCAGTTGGATTCGAGACCCAGTACTTC CASSPASAVGFETQYF TRBJ2-5 NA TRBV7-9 few
TGTGCCACCTCCCTCGGGACGGGGAACACCGGGGAGCTGTTTTTT CATSLGTGNTGELFF TRBJ2-2 NA TRBV10-3 NA
TGTGCCAGCAGCCCCGCCGCCGGGACAGGGGGCGTAGGCTATGGCTACACCTTC CASSPAAGTGGVGYGYTF TRBJ1-2 TRBD1 TRBV7-2 NA
TGTGCCAGCAGCGTAACGACAGGGTGGGTCAATGAGCAGTTCTTC CASSVTTGWVNEQFF TRBJ2-1 TRBD1 TRBV9 NA
TGTGCCAGCAGCTTAGTAGCTCTACAGGGGGTTCCCCTCCACTTT CASSLVALQGVPLHF TRBJ1-6 TRBD1 TRBV11-2 few
TGTGCCAGCAGCCATCGGGAATCCCTGAGGACTGAAGCTTTCTTT CASSHRESLRTEAFF TRBJ1-1 NA TRBV3-1/TRBV3-2 NA
TGTGCCACCCGTGCGGGCAGGGTCGGTGAAAAACTGTTTTTT CATRAGRVGEKLFF TRBJ1-4 NA TRBV19 once
TGTGCCAGCAGTTTAGCACAGTGGAACACTGAAGCTTTCTTT CASSLAQWNTEAFF TRBJ1-1 NA TRBV28 once
TGTGCCAGCAGCCCCCGAGGGTCGAACACCGGGGAGCTGTTTTTT CASSPRGSNTGELFF TRBJ2-2 NA TRBV7-3 NA